A single T cell receptor (beta chain) is shown here with its context. The source of the sample is a study of technical replicates of blood from several donors. The data were produced by immunoSEQ multiplex PCR, yet TCRdb's version contains in-frame clones alone and is incomplete. The profile covers around 60,000 clones, with 92% appearing a single time and about 4.5% taken by the ten largest. Germline V lookup: CDR1 SGHRS, CDR2 YFSETQ. J gave up 6 bases and V 3 bases, and 2 bases lay outside the gene matches. The CDR3 has 14 residues. The chain couples TRBV5-1 to TRBJ2-7, with TRBD2 matching over 14 bases. The TCR was taken from a human donor in good health. Some clones in this sample may be carry-over from other donors' samples. The sample taken for sequencing was PBMCs. CDR3 loop: CASSSGTSGSEQYF. DNA for the CDR3: TGCGCCAGCAGCTCTGGGACTAGCGGGAGCGAGCAGTACTTC. Filled out from reference TRBV5-1 and TRBJ2-7, the complete variable domain reads KAGVTQTPRYLIKTRGQQVTLSCSPISGHRSVSWYQQTPGQGLQFLFEYFSETQRNKGNFPGRFSGRQFSNSRSEMNVSTLELGDSALYLCASSSGTSGSEQYFGPGTRLTVT.